Below are 16 T cell receptor beta chains sequenced from a single sample in a study of T-cell reconstitution after alpha-beta-depleted transplantation in children. Unique molecular identifiers were incorporated when the TCRbeta library was constructed. TCRdb processed the PCR reads anew with MiXCR; each CDR3 protein has one entry. Among 600,000 or so distinct CDR3 sequences listed, 20% to 25% were seen once. The sequencing used PBMCs, mostly from graft donor cells, collected 360 days after TCRalphabeta/CD19-depleted stem cell transplant. These receptors were obtained from a boy under two years old who had a stem cell transplant for acute myeloid leukemia, so the T cells may come from the graft donor.

This clonotype has more than one count but fewer than ten. This chain links TRBV6-5 with TRBJ2-5; D may be TRBD1 or TRBD2 (5 bases each). CDR1 MNHEY and CDR2 SVGAGI come from the germline V gene. The CDR3 covers 18 residues. Trimming removed 0 bases at V and 2 bases at J, with 19 bases between. The CDR3 spells CASSYSMGRAYPQETQYF. In DNA form, the CDR3 reads TGTGCCAGCAGTTACTCGATGGGGCGGGCCTACCCTCAAGAGACCCAGTACTTC.

The chain combines TRBV28 with TRBJ1-5, with D possibly matching TRBD1 (5 bases). The germline CDR1 and CDR2 sequences are MDHEN and SYDVKM. Trimming shortened V by 8 bases and J by 2 bases, and 19 bases separated the two germline ends. There are 16 residues in the CDR3. The CDR3 bases are TGTGCCAGCGGGGTAAAGGGGAAGGGTGGCAATCAGCCCCAGCATTTT. Amino acids: CASGVKGKGGNQPQHF.

This clonotype was counted ten times or more. This chain links TRBV7-9 with TRBJ2-5; 8 positions agree with TRBD1. V dropped 3 bases and J dropped 4; count of bases not matched to a gene: 13. Germline assignment: CDR1 SEHNR and CDR2 FQNEAQ (reference sequence). The CDR3 extends over 17 amino acids. The CDR3 here is CASSFVPGQGGGETQYF. The CDR3 nucleotides read TGTGCCAGCAGCTTCGTGCCCGGACAGGGCGGAGGAGAGACCCAGTACTTC.

The DNA of the CDR3 is TGTGCCAGCAGCTCCGAATTTGGGATGGGAGAAAAACTGTTTTTT. Its protein product is CASSSEFGMGEKLFF. This chain uses TRBV11-2 with TRBJ1-4; D uncertain. The CDR3 runs 15 residues. CDR1 is SGHAT, CDR2 FQNNGV, per germline. V was shortened by 4 bases and J by 8 bases, with 17 bases between the two germline ends.

This clonotype was observed a few times. The chain recombines TRBV7-2 with TRBJ2-7; the D gene is possibly TRBD2 (5 bases). This CDR3 has 15 amino acids. Per the germline V gene, CDR1 is SGHTA and CDR2 is FQGNSA. V lost 5 bases, J lost 0 bases, and 14 bases lay in between. The CDR3 spells CASSASGRSSYEQYF. As DNA, the CDR3 is TGTGCCAGCAGCGCATCGGGAAGAAGCTCCTACGAGCAGTACTTC. Full variable domain (missing parts from reference TRBV7-2 and TRBJ2-7): GAGVSQSPSNKVTEKGKDVELRCDPISGHTALYWYRQSLGQGLEFLIYFQGNSAPDKSGLPSDRFSAERTGGSVSTLTIQRTQQEDSAVYLCASSASGRSSYEQYFGPGTRLTVT.

The J gene is TRBJ2-7, the V gene TRBV4-3; D perhaps matches TRBD1 (6 bases). The ends were cut back, 2 bases at V and 2 bases at J, with 13 bases in the middle. CDR1 LGHNA and CDR2 YSLEER come from the germline V gene. This CDR3 region has 15 residues. CDR3 sequence: CASSQRTGNPYEQYF. Written as DNA, the CDR3 is TGCGCCAGCAGCCAAAGAACAGGGAACCCCTACGAGCAGTACTTC.

The V gene is TRBV18, the J gene TRBJ2-7; 11 bases fit TRBD1. Germline-derived CDR1 and CDR2 are KGHSH and LQKENI. V gave up 2 bases and J gave up 7 bases; unmatched junction bases: 10. This CDR3 contains 16 residues. The CDR3, as DNA: TGTGCCAGCTCACCAAGGGCGAGGACAGGGGGCTTTGAGCAGTACTTC. It encodes CASSPRARTGGFEQYF.

This clonotype was seen only a few times. CDR3: CSAGTENTGELFF. CDR3 DNA: TGCAGTGCCGGGACTGAGAACACCGGGGAGCTGTTTTTT. The chain is built from TRBV20-1 and TRBJ2-2; TRBD2 might be the D (6 bases). This CDR3 has 13 amino acids. Germline assignment: CDR1 DFQATT and CDR2 SNEGSKA (reference sequence). V shed 6 bases and J shed 1 base, with 9 bases lying between them.

The V gene is TRBV12-3 or TRBV12-4, the J gene TRBJ2-3; D is possibly TRBD1 (6 bases). The length of the CDR3 is 16 residues. V lost 2 bases, J lost 1 base, and 13 bases lay in between. The CDR3 coding sequence is TGTGCCAGCAGTTTACCCAGGGCAGGGGGCACAGATACGCAGTATTTT. Its protein product is CASSLPRAGGTDTQYF.

This chain joins TRBV2 and TRBJ2-7; 9 nucleotides line up with TRBD1. The CDR3 covers 15 residues. From germline, CDR1 is SNHLY and CDR2 FYNNEI. With V trimmed by 3 bases and J by 3 bases, 6 bases remained unmatched. The CDR3, as DNA: TGTGCCAGCAGTGATGAGGGGACAGGGCTCTACGAGCAGTACGTC. It specifies CASSDEGTGLYEQYV.

This clonotype has a count of ten or more. V is TRBV6-5 and J is TRBJ1-5; unclear D gene. Trimming stripped 6 bases from V and 0 bases from J, with 6 bases between. CDR3 length: 13 amino acids. Germline-derived CDR1 and CDR2 are MNHEY and SVGAGI. CDR3 amino acids: CASRGPSNQPQHF. The DNA of the CDR3 is TGTGCCAGCAGGGGTCCTAGCAATCAGCCCCAGCATTTT.

This clonotype has ten or more counts. The chain has TRBV5-5 and TRBJ2-3, with TRBD2 matching 11 bases. Germline assignment: CDR1 SGHKS and CDR2 YYEKEE (reference sequence). J lost 2 bases, V lost 3 bases, and 5 bases had no gene match. The CDR3 covers 16 residues. CDR3 region: CASSSLAGGNTDTQYF. In DNA form, the CDR3 reads TGTGCCAGCAGCTCCCTAGCGGGGGGCAACACAGATACGCAGTATTTT.

CDR3 residues: CASSYSLRYGYTF. CDR3 coding DNA: TGTGCCAGCAGTTACAGTCTCCGCTATGGCTACACCTTC. The rearrangement links TRBV6-5 to TRBJ1-2; no firm D call. This CDR3 spans 13 amino acids. Per the germline V gene, CDR1 is MNHEY and CDR2 is SVGAGI. V was pared by 2 bases and J by 4 bases, with 8 bases between.

This clonotype was recorded only once. This chain links TRBV25-1 with TRBJ2-3; unclear D gene. The germline V gene has CDR1 MGHDK and CDR2 SYGVNS. The CDR3 has 14 residues. V gave up 2 bases and J gave up 2 bases, with 8 bases separating them. The CDR3 sequence: CASSERVPTDTQYF. CDR3 bases: TGTGCCAGCAGTGAACGGGTCCCCACAGATACGCAGTATTTT. The variable domain in full, with the rest retrieved from reference TRBV25-1 and TRBJ2-3, is EADIYQTPRYLVIGTGKKITLECSQTMGHDKMYWYQQDPGMELHLIHYSYGVNSTEKGDLSSESTVSRIRTEHFPLTLESARPSHTSQYLCASSERVPTDTQYFGPGTRLTVL.

The genes are TRBV6-2 or TRBV6-3 and TRBJ2-1; TRBD1 aligns across 9 bases. This CDR3 has 16 residues. CDR1 and CDR2 from the germline V gene are MNHEY and SVGEGT. The J segment lost 3 bases and the V segment lost 6 bases, leaving 9 bases of the junction unmatched. The CDR3: CASSLIRDRVYNEQFF. The CDR3 DNA reads TGTGCCAGCAGCTTGATCCGGGACAGGGTCTACAATGAGCAGTTCTTC.

Ten or more counts support this clonotype. The chain combines TRBV10-2 with TRBJ1-4; 8 nucleotides align to TRBD1. Germline CDR1 is WSHSY and CDR2 is SAAADI. The CDR3 runs 13 residues. The V and J ends lost 8 bases and 8 bases, in that order; junction bases with no gene match: 7. CDR3 DNA sequence: TGCGCCAGCGGCAGGGGGCGCGGAGAAAAACTGTTTTTT. This gives the protein CASGRGRGEKLFF.